Presented here are 2 T cell receptor beta chains from one specimen sequenced in a study of Ad26.COV2.S vaccination and SARS-CoV-2 variants. Clones were sequenced by immunoSEQ multiplex PCR, and TCRdb holds only the in-frame ones, with some missing. The data hold about 350,000 clones, with approximately 86% observed a single time. Treatment described: 15 to 20 received Ad26.COV2.S at low or high dose, single or two shots; about 5 received placebo; per-sample allocation not given. Collection of the samples took place on day 63 after the first injection of vaccine or placebo. The sequencing here drew on peripheral blood, taken in a trial of Ad26.COV2.S vaccine versus placebo. Receptor source: a person aged 18 to 59 who received the Ad26.COV2.S COVID-19 vaccine or a placebo.

The rearrangement uses TRBV6-2 or TRBV6-3 and TRBJ1-2; D unclear. The germline V and J ends were trimmed by 2 bases and 5 bases, with 9 bases remaining between them. The CDR3 length is 13 residues. Germline CDR1 MNHEY, CDR2 SVGEGT. CDR3 DNA: TGTGCCAGCAGTTACAGTCCGTCGTATGGCTACACCTTC. Translating it yields CASSYSPSYGYTF.

On this clone: At one boundary the junction diverges from the germline segment, which might be a read error. The chain employs TRBV27 and TRBJ2-1; perhaps D is TRBD1 or TRBD2 (6 bases each). CDR1 and CDR2 (germline): MNHEY, SMNVEV (reference sequence). This CDR3 contains 10 residues. The CDR3 here is CEGGLNEQFF. CDR3 DNA sequence: TGCGAAGGGGGGCTCAATGAGCAGTTCTTC.